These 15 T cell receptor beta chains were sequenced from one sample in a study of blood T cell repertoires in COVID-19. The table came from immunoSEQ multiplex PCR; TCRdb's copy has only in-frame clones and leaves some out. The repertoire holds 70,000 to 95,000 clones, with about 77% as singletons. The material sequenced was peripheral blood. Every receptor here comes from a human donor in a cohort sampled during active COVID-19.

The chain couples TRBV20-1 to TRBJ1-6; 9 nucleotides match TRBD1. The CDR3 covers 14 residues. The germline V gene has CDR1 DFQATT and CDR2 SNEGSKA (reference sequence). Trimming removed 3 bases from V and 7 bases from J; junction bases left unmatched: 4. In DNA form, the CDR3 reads TGCAGTGCTAGTGGACAGGGGAACAATTCACCCCTCCACTTT. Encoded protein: CSASGQGNNSPLHF.

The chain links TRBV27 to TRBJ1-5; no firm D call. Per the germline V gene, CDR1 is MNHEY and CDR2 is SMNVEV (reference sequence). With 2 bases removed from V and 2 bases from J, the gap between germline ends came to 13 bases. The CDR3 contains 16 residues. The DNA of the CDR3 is TGTGCCAGCAGTTTAAGATATCGGGGAGGCAATCAGCCCCAGCATTTT. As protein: CASSLRYRGGNQPQHF.

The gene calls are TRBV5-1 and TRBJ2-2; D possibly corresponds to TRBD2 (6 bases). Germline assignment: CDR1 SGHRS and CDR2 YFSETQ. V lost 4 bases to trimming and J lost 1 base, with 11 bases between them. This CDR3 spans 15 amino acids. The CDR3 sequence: CASSVLRGNTGELFF. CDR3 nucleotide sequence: TGCGCCAGCAGCGTGTTGCGGGGGAACACCGGGGAGCTGTTTTTT.

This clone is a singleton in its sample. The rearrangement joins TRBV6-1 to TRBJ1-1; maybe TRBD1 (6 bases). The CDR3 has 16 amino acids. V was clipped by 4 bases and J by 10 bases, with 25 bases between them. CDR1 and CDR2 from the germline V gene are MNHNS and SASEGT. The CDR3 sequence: CASSAFGRDIKWGAFF. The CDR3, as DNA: TGTGCCAGCAGTGCCTTCGGACGGGACATCAAATGGGGAGCTTTCTTT.

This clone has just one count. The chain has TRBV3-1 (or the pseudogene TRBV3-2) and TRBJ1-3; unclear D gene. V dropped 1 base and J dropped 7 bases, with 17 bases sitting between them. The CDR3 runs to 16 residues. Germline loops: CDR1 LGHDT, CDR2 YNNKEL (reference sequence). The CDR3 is CASSQGGSMGVNTIYF. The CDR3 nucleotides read TGTGCCAGCAGCCAAGGGGGTAGTATGGGAGTGAACACCATATATTTT.

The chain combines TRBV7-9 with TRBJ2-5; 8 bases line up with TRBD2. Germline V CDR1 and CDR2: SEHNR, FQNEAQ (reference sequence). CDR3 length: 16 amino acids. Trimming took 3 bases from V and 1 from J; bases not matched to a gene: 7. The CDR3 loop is CASSLVREDFQETQYF. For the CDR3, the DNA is TGTGCCAGCAGCTTGGTGCGGGAGGATTTCCAAGAGACCCAGTACTTC.

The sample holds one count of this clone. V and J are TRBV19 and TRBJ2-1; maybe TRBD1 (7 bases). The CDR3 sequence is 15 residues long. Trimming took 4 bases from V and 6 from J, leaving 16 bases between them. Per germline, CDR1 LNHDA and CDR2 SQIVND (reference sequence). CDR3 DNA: TGTGCCAGTAGTAAAAGGACAGGAGGGGGCAATGAGCAGTTCTTC. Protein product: CASSKRTGGGNEQFF.

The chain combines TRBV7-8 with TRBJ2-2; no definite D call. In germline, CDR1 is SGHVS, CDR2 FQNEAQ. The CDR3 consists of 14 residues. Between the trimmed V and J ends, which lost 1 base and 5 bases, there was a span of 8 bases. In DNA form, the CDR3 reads TGTGCCAGCAGCTTAGAGCTGTCGACCGGGGAGCTGTTTTTT. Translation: CASSLELSTGELFF.

This CDR3 reads CASSPPGRLASNTDTQYF. CDR3 DNA: TGTGCCAGCAGTCCCCCCGGCCGACTAGCGAGCAACACAGATACGCAGTATTTT. V usage is TRBV28 and J usage is TRBJ2-3, with 8 bases that match TRBD2. After removal of 5 bases from V and 2 bases from J, the junction contained 15 bases not matched to a gene. CDR3 length equals 18 residues. CDR1 and CDR2 (germline): MDHEN, SYDVKM.

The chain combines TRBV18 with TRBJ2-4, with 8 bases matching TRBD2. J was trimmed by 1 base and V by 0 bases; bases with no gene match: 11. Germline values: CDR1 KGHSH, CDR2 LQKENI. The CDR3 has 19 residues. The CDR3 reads CASSPPLGAGGAAKNIQYF. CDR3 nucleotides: TGTGCCAGCTCACCACCTTTAGGTGCCGGGGGGGCCGCCAAAAACATTCAGTACTTC. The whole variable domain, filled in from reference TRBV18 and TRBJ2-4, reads NAGVMQNPRHLVRRRGQEARLRCSPMKGHSHVYWYRQLPEEGLKFMVYLQKENIIDESGMPKERFSAEFPKEGPSILRIQQVVRGDSAAYFCASSPPLGAGGAAKNIQYFGAGTRLSVL.

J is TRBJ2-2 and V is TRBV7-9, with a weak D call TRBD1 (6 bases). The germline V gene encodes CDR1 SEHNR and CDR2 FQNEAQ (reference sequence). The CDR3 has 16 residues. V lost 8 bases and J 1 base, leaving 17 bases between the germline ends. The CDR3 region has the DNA TGTGCCAGCCCCTATGGGCAGGGGATGAACACCGGGGAGCTGTTTTTT. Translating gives CASPYGQGMNTGELFF.

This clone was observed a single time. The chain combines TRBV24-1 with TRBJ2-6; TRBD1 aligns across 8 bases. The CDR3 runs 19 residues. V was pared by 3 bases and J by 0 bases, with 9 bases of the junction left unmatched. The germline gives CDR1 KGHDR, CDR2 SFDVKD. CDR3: CATSDGLTGAFSGANVLTF. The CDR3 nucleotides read TGTGCCACCAGTGATGGATTGACAGGGGCGTTCTCTGGGGCCAACGTCCTGACTTTC.

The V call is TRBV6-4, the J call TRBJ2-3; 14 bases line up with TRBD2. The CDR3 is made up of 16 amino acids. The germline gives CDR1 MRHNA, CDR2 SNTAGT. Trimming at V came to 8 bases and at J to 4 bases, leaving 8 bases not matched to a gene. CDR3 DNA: TGTGCCAGCTCCCCCGGGACTAGCGGGAGCCCAGATACGCAGTATTTT. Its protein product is CASSPGTSGSPDTQYF.

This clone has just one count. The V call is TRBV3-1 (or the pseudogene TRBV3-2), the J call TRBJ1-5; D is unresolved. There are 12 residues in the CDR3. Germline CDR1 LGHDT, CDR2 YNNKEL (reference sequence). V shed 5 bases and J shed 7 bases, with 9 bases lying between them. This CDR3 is CASSDGWQPQHF. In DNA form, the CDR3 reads TGTGCCAGCAGCGACGGGTGGCAGCCCCAGCATTTT.

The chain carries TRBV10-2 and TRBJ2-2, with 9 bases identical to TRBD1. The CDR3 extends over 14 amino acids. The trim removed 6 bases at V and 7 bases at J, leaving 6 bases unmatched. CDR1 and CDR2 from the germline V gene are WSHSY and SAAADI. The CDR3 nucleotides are TGCGCCAGCAGAACAGGGGGCGCGGGCGGGGAGCTGTTTTTT. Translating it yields CASRTGGAGGELFF.